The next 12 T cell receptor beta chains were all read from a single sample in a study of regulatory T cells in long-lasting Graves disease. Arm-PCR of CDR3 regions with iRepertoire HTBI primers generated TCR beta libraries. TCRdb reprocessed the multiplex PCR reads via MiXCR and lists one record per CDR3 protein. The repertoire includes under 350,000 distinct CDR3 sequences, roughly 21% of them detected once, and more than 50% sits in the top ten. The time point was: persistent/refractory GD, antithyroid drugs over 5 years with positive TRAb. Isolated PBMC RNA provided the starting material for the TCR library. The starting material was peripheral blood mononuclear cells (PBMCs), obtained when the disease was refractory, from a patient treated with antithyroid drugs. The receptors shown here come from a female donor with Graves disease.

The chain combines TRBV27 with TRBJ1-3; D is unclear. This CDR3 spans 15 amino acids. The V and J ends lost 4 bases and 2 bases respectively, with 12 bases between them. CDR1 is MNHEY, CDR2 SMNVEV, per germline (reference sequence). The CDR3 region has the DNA TGTGCCAGCAGTTCCGCCCGGACGGCTGGAAACACCATATATTTT. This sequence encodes CASSSARTAGNTIYF.

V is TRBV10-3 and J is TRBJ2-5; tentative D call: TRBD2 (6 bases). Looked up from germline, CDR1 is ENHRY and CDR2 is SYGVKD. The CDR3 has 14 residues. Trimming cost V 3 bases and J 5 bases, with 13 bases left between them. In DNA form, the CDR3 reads TGTGCCATCAGTGACCCTAGCGTCCGGGAGACCCAGTACTTC. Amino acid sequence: CAISDPSVRETQYF.

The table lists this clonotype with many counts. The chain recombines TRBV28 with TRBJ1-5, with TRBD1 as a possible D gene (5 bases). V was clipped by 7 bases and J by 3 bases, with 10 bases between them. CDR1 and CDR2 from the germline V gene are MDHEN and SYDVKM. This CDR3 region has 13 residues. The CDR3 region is CASTPGPNQPQHF. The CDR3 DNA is TGTGCCAGCACCCCGGGACCCAATCAGCCCCAGCATTTT.

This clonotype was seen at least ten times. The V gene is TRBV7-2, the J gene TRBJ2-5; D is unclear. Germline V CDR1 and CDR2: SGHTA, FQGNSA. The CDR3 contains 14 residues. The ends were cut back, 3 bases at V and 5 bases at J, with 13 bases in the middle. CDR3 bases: TGTGCCAGCAGCTTGACGGGCTTTTCGGAGACCCAGTACTTC. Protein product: CASSLTGFSETQYF.

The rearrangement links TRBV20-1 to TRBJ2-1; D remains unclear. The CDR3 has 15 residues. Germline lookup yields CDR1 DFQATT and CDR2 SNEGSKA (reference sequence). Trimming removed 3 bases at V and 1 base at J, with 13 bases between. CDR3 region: CSASLRPHSYNEQFF. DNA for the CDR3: TGCAGTGCTAGCCTCCGACCGCATTCCTACAATGAGCAGTTCTTC.

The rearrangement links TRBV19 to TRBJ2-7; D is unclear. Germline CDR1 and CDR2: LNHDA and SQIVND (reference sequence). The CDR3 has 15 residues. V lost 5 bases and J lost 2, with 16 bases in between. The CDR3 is CASSPPYPNPYEQYF. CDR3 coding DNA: TGTGCCAGTAGTCCTCCTTATCCAAATCCCTACGAGCAGTACTTC.

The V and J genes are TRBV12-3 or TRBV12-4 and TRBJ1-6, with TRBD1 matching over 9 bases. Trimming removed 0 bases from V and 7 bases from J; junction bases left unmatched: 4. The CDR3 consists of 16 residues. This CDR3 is CASSLATGTGNSPLHF. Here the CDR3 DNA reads TGTGCCAGCAGTTTAGCCACCGGGACAGGGAATTCACCCCTCCACTTT.

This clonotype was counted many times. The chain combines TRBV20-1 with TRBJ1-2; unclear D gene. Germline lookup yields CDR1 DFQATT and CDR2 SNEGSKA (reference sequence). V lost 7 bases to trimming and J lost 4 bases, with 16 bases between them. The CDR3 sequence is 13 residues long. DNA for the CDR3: TGCAGTGGGAACCTGAGGTATGCCTATGGCTACACCTTC. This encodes CSGNLRYAYGYTF.

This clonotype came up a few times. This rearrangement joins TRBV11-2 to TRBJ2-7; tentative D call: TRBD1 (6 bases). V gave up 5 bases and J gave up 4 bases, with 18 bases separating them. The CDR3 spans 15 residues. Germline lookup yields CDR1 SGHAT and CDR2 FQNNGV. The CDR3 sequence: CASSPVTGLSYEQYF. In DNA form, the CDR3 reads TGTGCCAGCAGCCCTGTTACAGGGCTCTCGTACGAGCAGTACTTC. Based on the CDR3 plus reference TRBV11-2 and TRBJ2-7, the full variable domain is EAGVAQSPRYKIIEKRQSVAFWCNPISGHATLYWYQQILGQGPKLLIQFQNNGVVDDSQLPKDRFSAERLKGVDSTLKIQPAKLEDSAVYLCASSPVTGLSYEQYFGPGTRLTVT.

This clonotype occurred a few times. CDR3 bases: TGCGCCAGCAGCTTGGAGTCTAGCAGCTCCTACGAGCAGTACTTC. Amino acids: CASSLESSSSYEQYF. The V call is TRBV5-1, the J call TRBJ2-7, with a tentative D call TRBD2 (5 bases). V shed 0 bases and J shed 0 bases, with 10 bases lying between them. The germline gives CDR1 SGHRS, CDR2 YFSETQ. CDR3 length: 15 amino acids.

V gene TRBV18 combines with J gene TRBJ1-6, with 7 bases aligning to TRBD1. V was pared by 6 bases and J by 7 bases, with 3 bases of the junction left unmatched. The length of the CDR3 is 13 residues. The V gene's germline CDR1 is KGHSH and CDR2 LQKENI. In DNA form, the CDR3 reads TGTGCCAGCTCGCAACAGGGGAATTCACCCCTCCACTTT. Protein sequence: CASSQQGNSPLHF.

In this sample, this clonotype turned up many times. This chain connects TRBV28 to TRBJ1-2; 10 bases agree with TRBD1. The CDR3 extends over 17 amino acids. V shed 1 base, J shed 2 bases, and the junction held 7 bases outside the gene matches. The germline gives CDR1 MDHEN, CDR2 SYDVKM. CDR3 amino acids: CASSLFLGTGANYGYTF. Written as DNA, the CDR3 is TGTGCCAGCAGTTTATTTCTCGGGACAGGGGCGAACTATGGCTACACCTTC.